One sample yielded the 25 T cell receptor beta chains listed below, sequenced in a study of blood T cells in healthy people across ages. The use of a sample-barcoded 5' primer and a J-beta primer mix characterized a second PCR of 7 to 11 cycles. Via MiXCR, TCRdb re-called the 5' RACE reads, giving one row per CDR3 protein. The sample comprises around 600,000 distinct CDR3 sequences, about 45% of which are singletons, and roughly 24% rests with the top ten. The sequenced material came from blood. Source of these receptors: a man older than 75 in good health.

The chain links TRBV7-2 to TRBJ2-7; D unresolved. This CDR3 is 14 amino acids long. Germline CDR1 reads SGHTA; CDR2 reads FQGNSA. V gave up 1 base and J gave up 6 bases, with 13 bases separating them. The CDR3 sequence is CASSLGVVPSEQYF. The CDR3 bases are TGTGCCAGCAGCTTAGGAGTCGTGCCCTCCGAGCAGTACTTC.

The CDR3 DNA reads TGTGCCAGCAGCTGGGGGGGGCGAGAGCAGTACTTC. Encoded protein: CASSWGGREQYF. The chain links TRBV27 to TRBJ2-5; perhaps TRBD2 as D (7 bases). Trimming shortened V by 6 bases and J by 11 bases, and 16 bases separated the two germline ends. The length of the CDR3 is 12 residues. Germline-derived CDR1 and CDR2 are MNHEY and SMNVEV (reference sequence).

This clonotype was counted between two and nine times. The V and J genes are TRBV11-1 and TRBJ1-1; TRBD1 is a possible D gene (5 bases). This CDR3 spans 14 amino acids. The V end lost 0 bases, the J end lost 4 bases, and 9 bases lay between the germline ends. CDR1 and CDR2 from the germline V gene are SGHAT and FQDESV (reference sequence). The CDR3 sequence: CASSLARGSTEAFF. The CDR3, as DNA: TGTGCCAGCAGCTTAGCGCGGGGGAGCACTGAAGCTTTCTTT. The full variable domain, with the rest looked up from reference TRBV11-1 and TRBJ1-1, is EAEVAQSPRYKITEKSQAVAFWCDPISGHATLYWYRQILGQGPELLVQFQDESVVDDSQLPKDRFSAERLKGVDSTLKIQPAELGDSAMYLCASSLARGSTEAFFGQGTRLTVV.

CDR3 residues: CASSLGPTLGETQYF. In DNA, the CDR3 is TGTGCCAGCAGCTTAGGACCCACCCTAGGGGAGACCCAGTACTTC. This sequence joins TRBV7-9 and TRBJ2-5; unclear D gene. Germline CDR1 and CDR2: SEHNR and FQNEAQ (reference sequence). The CDR3 is 15 amino acids. V lost 1 base to trimming and J lost 5 bases, with 14 bases between them. Full variable domain (rest looked up from reference TRBV7-9 and TRBJ2-5): DTGVSQNPRHKITKRGQNVTFRCDPISEHNRLYWYRQTLGQGPEFLTYFQNEAQLEKSRLLSDRFSAERPKGSFSTLEIQRTEQGDSAMYLCASSLGPTLGETQYFGPGTRLLVL.

This clonotype has at least ten counts. This chain joins TRBV6-6 and TRBJ2-3, with TRBD2 as a possible D gene (5 bases). The CDR3 runs 14 residues. Per the germline V gene, CDR1 is MNHNY and CDR2 is SVGAGI (reference sequence). The ends were cut back, 7 bases at V and 1 base at J, with 12 bases in the middle. The CDR3 here is CASTPDLGTDTQYF. The CDR3 DNA reads as TGTGCCAGCACTCCGGACTTGGGCACAGATACGCAGTATTTT.

The chain employs TRBV5-1 and TRBJ1-1; D unclear. Trimming shortened V by 4 bases and J by 6 bases, and 19 bases separated the two germline ends. The CDR3 spans 15 residues. The germline V gene has CDR1 SGHRS and CDR2 YFSETQ. The CDR3 sequence: CASSPHPDIRAEAFF. In DNA, the CDR3 is TGCGCCAGCAGCCCCCACCCTGACATTCGGGCTGAAGCTTTCTTT. The full variable domain, completed using reference TRBV5-1 and TRBJ1-1, is KAGVTQTPRYLIKTRGQQVTLSCSPISGHRSVSWYQQTPGQGLQFLFEYFSETQRNKGNFPGRFSGRQFSNSRSEMNVSTLELGDSALYLCASSPHPDIRAEAFFGQGTRLTVV.

The chain links TRBV12-3 or TRBV12-4 to TRBJ2-3; unclear D gene. V lost 1 base to trimming and J lost 6 bases, with 8 bases between them. This CDR3 is 13 amino acids long. The CDR3 DNA is TGTGCCAGCAGTTTAGAACACGGGGATACGCAGTATTTT. It translates to CASSLEHGDTQYF.

This chain uses TRBV7-9 with TRBJ2-1, with D tentatively TRBD2 (7 bases). Germline-derived CDR1 and CDR2 are SEHNR and FQNEAQ (reference sequence). V was shortened by 0 bases and J by 9 bases, with 21 bases between the two germline ends. This CDR3 has 17 residues. The CDR3 reads CASSLAGGESRLGEQFF. The CDR3 DNA reads as TGTGCCAGCAGCTTAGCAGGGGGGGAAAGTCGCCTGGGTGAGCAGTTCTTC.

This chain links TRBV2 with TRBJ2-3, with 7 bases aligning to TRBD1. The CDR3 loop spans 14 amino acids. Germline trimming cut 1 base from V and 7 bases from J; bases unmatched to any gene: 5. Germline V gives CDR1 SNHLY, CDR2 FYNNEI. The DNA of the CDR3 is TGTGCCAGCAGTGAAGTTGGGGACAGCCATACGCAGTATTTT. Protein: CASSEVGDSHTQYF. The full variable domain, with the rest looked up from reference TRBV2 and TRBJ2-3, is EPEVTQTPSHQVTQMGQEVILRCVPISNHLYFYWYRQILGQKVEFLVSFYNNEISEKSEIFDDQFSVERPDGSNFTLKIRSTKLEDSAMYFCASSEVGDSHTQYFGPGTRLTVL.

This sequence joins TRBV4-3 and TRBJ2-5, with D unresolved. CDR1 is LGHNA and CDR2 is YSLEER in the germline V gene. V lost 0 bases, J lost 5 bases, and 10 bases lay in between. The CDR3 is 14 amino acids. In DNA form, the CDR3 reads TGCGCCAGCAGCCAAGACAGGAACTCGGAGACCCAGTACTTC. Its translation: CASSQDRNSETQYF.

CDR3 in amino acids: CASSPATGAAGYTF. Here the CDR3 DNA reads TGCGCCAGCAGCCCCGCGACAGGGGCGGCCGGCTACACCTTC. The J gene is TRBJ1-2, the V gene TRBV5-1; 8 bases align to TRBD1. The germline CDR1 and CDR2 sequences are SGHRS and YFSETQ. This CDR3 has 14 residues. The J segment lost 8 bases and the V segment lost 4 bases, leaving 10 bases of the junction unmatched.

The gene calls are TRBV7-2 and TRBJ2-1, with 16 positions matching TRBD2. Trimming took 5 bases from V and 4 from J; bases not matched to a gene: 8. The CDR3 spans 18 residues. Germline assignment: CDR1 SGHTA and CDR2 FQGNSA. The CDR3 loop reads CASSPGTSGGAGYNEQFF. In DNA, the CDR3 is TGTGCCAGCAGCCCCGGGACTAGCGGGGGGGCGGGGTACAATGAGCAGTTCTTC.

V usage is TRBV14 and J usage is TRBJ1-2; a possible D gene is TRBD1 (5 bases). The CDR3 has 13 residues. Between the trimmed V and J ends, which lost 3 bases and 6 bases, there was a span of 11 bases. Germline CDR1 and CDR2: SGHDN and FVKESK. This CDR3 is CASSHEGSHGYTF. In DNA form, the CDR3 reads TGTGCCAGCAGCCACGAGGGGTCCCATGGCTACACCTTC.

The genes are TRBV7-9 and TRBJ1-1; tentatively, D is TRBD1 (6 bases). The CDR3 sequence is 15 residues long. V dropped 0 bases and J dropped 3 bases, with 11 bases sitting between them. Germline V CDR1 and CDR2: SEHNR, FQNEAQ (reference sequence). CDR3 nucleotide sequence: TGTGCCAGCAGCTTAGCGGCAGGGGCCTACACTGAAGCTTTCTTT. The encoded protein is CASSLAAGAYTEAFF.

The rearrangement uses TRBV9 and TRBJ1-2; D is perhaps TRBD1 (6 bases). Germline V gives CDR1 SGDLS, CDR2 YYNGEE. The CDR3 has 13 residues. V lost 2 bases and J 7 bases, leaving 12 bases between the germline ends. The CDR3 here is CASSVGGAGGYTF. In DNA, the CDR3 is TGTGCCAGCAGCGTTGGGGGGGCGGGTGGCTACACCTTC.

The CDR3, as DNA: TGTGCCAGCAGCCCGAGTGTTGCGGGAGAGACCCAGTACTTC. Its translation: CASSPSVAGETQYF. The chain combines TRBV11-2 with TRBJ2-5; D is perhaps TRBD2 (5 bases). CDR1 is SGHAT, CDR2 FQNNGV, per germline. Trimming left V 5 bases short and J 4 bases short, with 14 bases between. This CDR3 has 14 residues.

The genes are TRBV5-1 and TRBJ2-2; a possible D gene is TRBD2 (6 bases). The CDR3 totals 18 residues. The ends were cut back, 0 bases at V and 2 bases at J, with 17 bases in the middle. CDR1 is SGHRS and CDR2 is YFSETQ in the germline V gene. CDR3 protein: CASSLAAAGGANTGELFF. In nucleotides, the CDR3 is TGCGCCAGCAGCTTGGCCGCGGCGGGCGGGGCCAACACCGGGGAGCTGTTTTTT.

This chain uses TRBV18 with TRBJ2-7; TRBD2 is a possible D gene (6 bases). The germline V gene has CDR1 KGHSH and CDR2 LQKENI. The CDR3 loop spans 15 amino acids. Deletions cut 6 bases from V and 3 bases from J, with 18 bases between. CDR3 in DNA: TGTGCCAGCTCCCCCCGGAATAGCGGCGACTACGAGCAGTACTTC. Translated: CASSPRNSGDYEQYF.

This clonotype was recorded at least ten times. V is TRBV6-6 and J is TRBJ2-7, with D unclear. The CDR3 covers 12 residues. Germline V CDR1 and CDR2: MNHNY, SVGAGI (reference sequence). V shed 3 bases and J shed 6 bases, with 9 bases lying between them. CDR3 sequence: CASSYGPFEQYF. The CDR3 nucleotides read TGTGCCAGCAGTTATGGCCCATTCGAGCAGTACTTC.

A word on this clonotype: The junction shows a germline mismatch at one end, possibly a read error. The chain couples TRBV6-2 or TRBV6-3 to TRBJ2-5, with D possibly matching TRBD2 (5 bases). This CDR3 comprises 15 residues. CDR1 MNHEY and CDR2 SVGEGT come from the germline V gene. CDR3 nucleotide sequence: TGTGCCAGCAGTTACGGTGGACTCAGACAAAAGACCCGGTACTTC. Protein sequence: CASSYGGLRQKTRYF.

The rearrangement links TRBV12-3 or TRBV12-4 to TRBJ2-3; D not certain. Trimming removed 4 bases from V and 1 base from J, with 9 bases in between. The CDR3 loop spans 14 amino acids. For the CDR3, the DNA is TGTGCCAGCAGTTCCGGACCGCGCACAGATACGCAGTATTTT. Translating it yields CASSSGPRTDTQYF.

This clonotype was observed a handful of times. The chain is built from TRBV20-1 and TRBJ1-2, with unresolved D. This CDR3 spans 12 amino acids. Trimming took 5 bases from V and 7 from J, leaving 14 bases between them. Per germline, CDR1 DFQATT and CDR2 SNEGSKA (reference sequence). The CDR3 DNA follows: TGCAGTGCTCCCGACCCGGCGGGTGGCTACACCTTC. This translates into CSAPDPAGGYTF.

The rearrangement links TRBV15 to TRBJ1-5; tentatively, D is TRBD1 (6 bases). CDR3 length equals 16 residues. Trimming removed 1 base at V and 9 bases at J, with 19 bases between. Germline CDR1 and CDR2: LNHNV and YYDKDF (reference sequence). The CDR3 spells CATSRAPRTQGWPQHF. In DNA form, the CDR3 reads TGTGCCACCAGCAGAGCCCCCCGGACGCAGGGGTGGCCCCAGCATTTT. The entire variable domain, with the rest obtained from reference TRBV15 and TRBJ1-5, is as follows: DAMVIQNPRYQVTQFGKPVTLSCSQTLNHNVMYWYQQKSSQAPKLLFHYYDKDFNNEADTPDNFQSRRPNTSFCFLDIRSPGLGDTAMYLCATSRAPRTQGWPQHFGDGTRLSIL.

There are a few counts of this clonotype. The chain employs TRBV29-1 and TRBJ2-5, with TRBD1 identical over 10 bases. This CDR3 comprises 15 residues. The V gene end was trimmed by 8 bases and the J gene end by 2 bases; junction bases not matched to a gene: 11. Germline CDR1 reads SQVTM; CDR2 reads ANQGSEA. CDR3 amino acids: CSSTLGQGPQETQYF. CDR3 nucleotide sequence: TGCAGCAGCACCCTGGGACAGGGGCCACAAGAGACCCAGTACTTC. Variable domain in full (rest from reference TRBV29-1 and TRBJ2-5): SAVISQKPSRDICQRGTSLTIQCQVDSQVTMMFWYRQQPGQSLTLIATANQGSEATYESGFVIDKFPISRPNLTFSTLTVSNMSPEDSSIYLCSSTLGQGPQETQYFGPGTRLLVL.

The V call is TRBV7-9, the J call TRBJ2-1; D ambiguous. V lost 3 bases to trimming and J lost 0 bases, with 9 bases between them. Germline V lookup: CDR1 SEHNR, CDR2 FQNEAQ (reference sequence). The CDR3 contains 15 residues. The DNA for the CDR3 is TGTGCCAGCAGCTTCGACGCGAGCTCCTACAATGAGCAGTTCTTC. Translation gives CASSFDASSYNEQFF.